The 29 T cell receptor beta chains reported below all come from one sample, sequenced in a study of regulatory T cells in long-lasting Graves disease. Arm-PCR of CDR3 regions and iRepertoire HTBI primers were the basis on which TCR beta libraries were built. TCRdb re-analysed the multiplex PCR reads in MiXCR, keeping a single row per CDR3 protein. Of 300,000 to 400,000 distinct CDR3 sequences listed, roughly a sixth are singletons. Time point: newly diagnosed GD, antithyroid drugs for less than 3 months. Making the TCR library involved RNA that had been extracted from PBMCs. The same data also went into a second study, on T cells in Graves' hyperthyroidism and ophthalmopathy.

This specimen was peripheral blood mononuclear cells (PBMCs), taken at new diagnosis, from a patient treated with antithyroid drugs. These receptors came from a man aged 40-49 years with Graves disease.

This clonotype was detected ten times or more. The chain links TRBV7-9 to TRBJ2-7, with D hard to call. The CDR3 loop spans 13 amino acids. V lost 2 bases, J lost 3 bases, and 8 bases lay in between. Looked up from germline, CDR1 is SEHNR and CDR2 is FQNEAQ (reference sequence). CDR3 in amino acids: CASSLIGVYEQYF. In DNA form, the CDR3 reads TGTGCCAGCAGCTTAATAGGAGTCTACGAGCAGTACTTC.

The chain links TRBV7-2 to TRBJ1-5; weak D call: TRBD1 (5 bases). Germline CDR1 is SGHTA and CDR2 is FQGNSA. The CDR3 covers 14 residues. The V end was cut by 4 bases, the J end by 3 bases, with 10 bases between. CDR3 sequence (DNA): TGTGCCAGCAGCTCCCGGGACTACAATCAGCCCCAGCATTTT. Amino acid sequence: CASSSRDYNQPQHF.

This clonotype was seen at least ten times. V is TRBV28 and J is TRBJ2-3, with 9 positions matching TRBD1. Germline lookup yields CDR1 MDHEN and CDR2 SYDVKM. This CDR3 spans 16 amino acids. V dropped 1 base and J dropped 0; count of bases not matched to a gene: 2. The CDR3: CASSLLQGASTDTQYF. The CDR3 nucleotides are TGTGCCAGCAGTTTATTACAGGGGGCGAGCACAGATACGCAGTATTTT.

CDR3 amino acids: CASSDWALKAEAKGEQYF. The DNA for the CDR3 is TGTGCCAGCAGTGACTGGGCCCTCAAGGCAGAGGCTAAGGGCGAGCAGTACTTC. The chain uses TRBV6-4 and TRBJ2-7; no definite D call. Germline V gene sequence: CDR1 MRHNA, CDR2 SNTAGT. This CDR3 has 18 amino acids. V dropped 1 base and J dropped 6 bases, with 25 bases sitting between them.

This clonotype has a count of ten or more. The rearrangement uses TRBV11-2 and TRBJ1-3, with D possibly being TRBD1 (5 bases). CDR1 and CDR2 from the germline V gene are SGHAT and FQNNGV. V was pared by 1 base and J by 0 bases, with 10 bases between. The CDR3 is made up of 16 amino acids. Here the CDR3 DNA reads TGTGCCAGCAGCTTAGGTGCCGGACACTCTGGAAACACCATATATTTT. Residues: CASSLGAGHSGNTIYF.

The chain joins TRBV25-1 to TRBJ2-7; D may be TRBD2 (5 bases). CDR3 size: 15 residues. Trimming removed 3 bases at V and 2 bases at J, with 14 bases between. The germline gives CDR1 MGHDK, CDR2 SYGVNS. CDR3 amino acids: CASSEAGKRAYEQYF. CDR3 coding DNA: TGTGCCAGCAGTGAGGCCGGGAAAAGAGCCTACGAGCAGTACTTC.

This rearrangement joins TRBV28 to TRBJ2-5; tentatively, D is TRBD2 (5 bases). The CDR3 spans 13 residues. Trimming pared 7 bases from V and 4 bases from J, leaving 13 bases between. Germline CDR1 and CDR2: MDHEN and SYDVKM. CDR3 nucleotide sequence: TGTGCCAGCAAACTTGGAGGTACAGAGACCCAGTACTTC. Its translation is CASKLGGTETQYF.

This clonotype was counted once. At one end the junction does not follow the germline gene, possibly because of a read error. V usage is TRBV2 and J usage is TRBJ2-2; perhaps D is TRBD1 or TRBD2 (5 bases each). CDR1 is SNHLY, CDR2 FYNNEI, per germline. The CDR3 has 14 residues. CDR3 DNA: TGTGGCAGCAGGGACCACGGTGGCACCGGGGAGCTGTTTTTT. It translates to CGSRDHGGTGELFF.

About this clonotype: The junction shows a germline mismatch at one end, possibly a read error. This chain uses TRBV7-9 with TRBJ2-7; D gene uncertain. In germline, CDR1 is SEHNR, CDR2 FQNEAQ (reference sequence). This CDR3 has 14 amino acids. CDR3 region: CASSLAGKTYKQYF. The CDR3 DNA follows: TGTGCCAGCAGCTTAGCTGGGAAGACCTACAAGCAGTACTTC.

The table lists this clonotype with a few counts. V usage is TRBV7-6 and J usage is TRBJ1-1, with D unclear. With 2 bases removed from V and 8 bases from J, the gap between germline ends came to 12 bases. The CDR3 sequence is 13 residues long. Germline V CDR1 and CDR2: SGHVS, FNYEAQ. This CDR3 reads CASSLFTDGEAFF. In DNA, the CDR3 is TGTGCCAGCAGCTTATTTACCGACGGCGAAGCTTTCTTT.

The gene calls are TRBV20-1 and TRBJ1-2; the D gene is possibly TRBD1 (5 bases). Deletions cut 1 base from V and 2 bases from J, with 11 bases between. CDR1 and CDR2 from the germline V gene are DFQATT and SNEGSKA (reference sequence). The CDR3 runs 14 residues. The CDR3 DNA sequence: TGCAGTGCTAGAGCACAAGGGACCAACTATGGCTACACCTTC. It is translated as CSARAQGTNYGYTF.

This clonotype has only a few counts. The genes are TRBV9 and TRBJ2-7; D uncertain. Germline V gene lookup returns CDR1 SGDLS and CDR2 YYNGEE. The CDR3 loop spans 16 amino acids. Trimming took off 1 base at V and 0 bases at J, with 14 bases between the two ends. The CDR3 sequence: CASSVRGSASSYEQYF. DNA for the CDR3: TGTGCCAGCAGCGTAAGAGGATCAGCGAGCTCCTACGAGCAGTACTTC.

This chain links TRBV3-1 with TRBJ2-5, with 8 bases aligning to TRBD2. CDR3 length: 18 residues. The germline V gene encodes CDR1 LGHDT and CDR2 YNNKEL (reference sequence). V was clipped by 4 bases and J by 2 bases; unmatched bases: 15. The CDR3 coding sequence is TGTGCCAGCAGCCCCCTCCAAGACGGGGGGGCCCGGCAAGAGACCCAGTACTTC. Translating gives CASSPLQDGGARQETQYF.

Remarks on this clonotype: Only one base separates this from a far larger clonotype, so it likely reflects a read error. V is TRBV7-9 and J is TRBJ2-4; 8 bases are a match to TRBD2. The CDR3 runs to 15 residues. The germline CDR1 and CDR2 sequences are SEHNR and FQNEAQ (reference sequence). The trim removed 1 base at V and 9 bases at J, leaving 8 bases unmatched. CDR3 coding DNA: TGTGCCAGCAGCTTAGGACGGTCCGCGGGGGGCATTCAGTACTTC. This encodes CASSLGRSAGGIQYF.

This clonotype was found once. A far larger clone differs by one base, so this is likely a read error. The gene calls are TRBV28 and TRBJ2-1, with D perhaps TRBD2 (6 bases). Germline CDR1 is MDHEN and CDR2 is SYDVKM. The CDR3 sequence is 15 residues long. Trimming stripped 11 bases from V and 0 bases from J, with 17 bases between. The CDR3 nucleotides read TGTGCCGGCCACCGGGAGCAGATCTCCTACAATGAGCAGTTCTTC. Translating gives CAGHREQISYNEQFF.

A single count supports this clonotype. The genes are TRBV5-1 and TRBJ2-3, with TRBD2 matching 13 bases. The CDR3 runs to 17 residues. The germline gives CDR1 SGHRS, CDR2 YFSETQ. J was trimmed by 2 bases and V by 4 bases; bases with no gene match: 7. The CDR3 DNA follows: TGCGCCAGCAGCCCGGGGACTAGCGGGGTGTACACAGATACGCAGTATTTT. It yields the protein CASSPGTSGVYTDTQYF. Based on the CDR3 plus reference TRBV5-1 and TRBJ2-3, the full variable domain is KAGVTQTPRYLIKTRGQQVTLSCSPISGHRSVSWYQQTPGQGLQFLFEYFSETQRNKGNFPGRFSGRQFSNSRSEMNVSTLELGDSALYLCASSPGTSGVYTDTQYFGPGTRLTVL.

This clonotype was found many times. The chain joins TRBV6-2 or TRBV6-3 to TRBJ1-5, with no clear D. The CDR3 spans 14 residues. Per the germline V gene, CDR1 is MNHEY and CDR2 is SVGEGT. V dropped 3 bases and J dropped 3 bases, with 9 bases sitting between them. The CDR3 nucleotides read TGTGCCAGCAGTTATAGCAGCTTCAATCAGCCCCAGCATTTT. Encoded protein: CASSYSSFNQPQHF.

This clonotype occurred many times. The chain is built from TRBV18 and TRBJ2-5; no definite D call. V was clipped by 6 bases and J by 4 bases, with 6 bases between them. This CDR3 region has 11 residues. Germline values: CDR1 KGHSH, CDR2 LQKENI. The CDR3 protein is CASSPSETQYF. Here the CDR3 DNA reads TGTGCCAGCTCCCCTTCAGAGACCCAGTACTTC.

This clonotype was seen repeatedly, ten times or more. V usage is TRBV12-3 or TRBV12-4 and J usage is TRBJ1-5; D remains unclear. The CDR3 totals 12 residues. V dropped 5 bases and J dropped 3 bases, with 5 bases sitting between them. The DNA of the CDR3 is TGTGCCAGCAGTAACAACAATCAGCCCCAGCATTTT. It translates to CASSNNNQPQHF.

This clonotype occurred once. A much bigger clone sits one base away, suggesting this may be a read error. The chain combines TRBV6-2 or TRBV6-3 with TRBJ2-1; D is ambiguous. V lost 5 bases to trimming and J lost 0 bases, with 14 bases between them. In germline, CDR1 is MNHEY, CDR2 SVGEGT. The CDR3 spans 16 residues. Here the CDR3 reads CASSPPNWSSYNEQFF. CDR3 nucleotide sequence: TGTGCCAGCAGTCCCCCGAATTGGAGCTCCTACAATGAGCAGTTCTTC.

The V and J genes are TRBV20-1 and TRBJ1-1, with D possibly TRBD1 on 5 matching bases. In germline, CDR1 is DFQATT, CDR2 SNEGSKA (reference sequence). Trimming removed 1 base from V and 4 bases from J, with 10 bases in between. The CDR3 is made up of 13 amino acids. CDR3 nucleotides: TGCAGTGCTAGAGGAGGGGCGCGCACTGAAGCTTTCTTT. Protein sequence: CSARGGARTEAFF.

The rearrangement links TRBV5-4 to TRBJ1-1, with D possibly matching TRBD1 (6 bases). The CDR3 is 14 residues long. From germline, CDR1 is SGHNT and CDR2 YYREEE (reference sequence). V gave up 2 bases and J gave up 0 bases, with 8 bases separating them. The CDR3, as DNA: TGTGCCAGCAGCTTAGACAGGCTGAACACTGAAGCTTTCTTT. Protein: CASSLDRLNTEAFF.

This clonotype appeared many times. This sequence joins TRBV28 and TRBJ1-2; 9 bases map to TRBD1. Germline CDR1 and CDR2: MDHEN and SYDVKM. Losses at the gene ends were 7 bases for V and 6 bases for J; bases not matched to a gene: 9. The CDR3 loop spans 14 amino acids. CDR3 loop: CASNSHRTGDGYTF. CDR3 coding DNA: TGTGCCAGCAACAGCCATAGGACAGGGGATGGCTACACCTTC.

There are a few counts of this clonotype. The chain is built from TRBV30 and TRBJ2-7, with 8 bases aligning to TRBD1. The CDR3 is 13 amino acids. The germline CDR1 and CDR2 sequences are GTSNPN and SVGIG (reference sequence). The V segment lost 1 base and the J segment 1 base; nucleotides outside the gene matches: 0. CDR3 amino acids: CAWSGQGSYEQYF. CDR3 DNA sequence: TGTGCCTGGAGTGGACAGGGGTCCTACGAGCAGTACTTC.

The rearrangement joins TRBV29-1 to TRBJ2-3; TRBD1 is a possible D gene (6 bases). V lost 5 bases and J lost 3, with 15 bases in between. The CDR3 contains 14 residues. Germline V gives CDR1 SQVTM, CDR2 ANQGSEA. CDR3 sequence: CSVKLPTGTDTQYF. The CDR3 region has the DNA TGCAGCGTTAAACTCCCCACAGGGACAGATACGCAGTATTTT.

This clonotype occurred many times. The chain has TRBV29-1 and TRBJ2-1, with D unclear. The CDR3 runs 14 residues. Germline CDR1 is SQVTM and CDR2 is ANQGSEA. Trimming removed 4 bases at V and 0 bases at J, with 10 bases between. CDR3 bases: TGCAGCGTTGGGTTCCATCTCTCCTACAATGAGCAGTTCTTC. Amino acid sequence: CSVGFHLSYNEQFF.

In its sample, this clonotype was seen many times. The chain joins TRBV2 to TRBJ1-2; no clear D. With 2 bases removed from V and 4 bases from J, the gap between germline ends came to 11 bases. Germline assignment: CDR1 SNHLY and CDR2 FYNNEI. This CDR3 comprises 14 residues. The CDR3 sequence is CASSELGFIYGYTF. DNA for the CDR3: TGTGCCAGCAGTGAACTAGGGTTCATCTATGGCTACACCTTC.

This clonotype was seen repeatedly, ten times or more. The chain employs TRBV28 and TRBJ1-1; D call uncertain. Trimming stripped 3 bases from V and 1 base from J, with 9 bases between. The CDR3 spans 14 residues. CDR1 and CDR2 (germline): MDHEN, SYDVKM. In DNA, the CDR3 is TGTGCCAGCAGTTTCGGCATATCGAACACTGAAGCTTTCTTT. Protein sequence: CASSFGISNTEAFF.

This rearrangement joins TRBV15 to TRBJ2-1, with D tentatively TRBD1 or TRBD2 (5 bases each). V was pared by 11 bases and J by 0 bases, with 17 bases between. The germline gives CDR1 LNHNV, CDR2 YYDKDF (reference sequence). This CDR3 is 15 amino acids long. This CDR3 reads CASSPGADSYNEQFF. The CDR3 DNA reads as TGTGCCTCCTCCCCCGGGGCGGACTCCTACAATGAGCAGTTCTTC.